This is a list of T cell receptor beta chains from one sample in a study of T cells after yellow fever vaccination. TCRdb re-derived calls from the 5' RACE reads in MiXCR, one entry per CDR3 protein. The sample yields approximately 510,000 distinct CDR3 sequences, 20% to 25% seen once. This sample comprised PBMCs, obtained roughly 20 days after the first yellow fever vaccination. Source of these receptors: a man younger than 35 who received the YFV17D yellow fever vaccine. Both conserved end residues are part of each CDR3.

V gene: TRBV24-1
CDR3 protein: CATSAPGGFVRRNEQFF

V gene: TRBV5-1
CDR3 protein: CASSLDLAGGVPEQFF

V gene: TRBV14
CDR3 protein: CASSQAVADQFF

V gene: TRBV12-3/TRBV12-4
CDR3 protein: CASSLVSVGEQYF

V gene: TRBV30
CDR3 protein: CAWTKGTGGTEAFF

V gene: TRBV7-2
CDR3 protein: CASSYPGTPNTEAFF

V gene: TRBV7-9
CDR3 protein: CASSLHGGSKPQHF

V gene: TRBV6-5
CDR3 protein: CASSWDRGDETQYF

V gene: TRBV20-1
CDR3 protein: CSATLAGGQNEQFF

V gene: TRBV7-9
CDR3 protein: CASSFELVQQETQYF

V gene: TRBV4-2
CDR3 protein: CASSQVASGAPGELFF

V gene: TRBV4-1
CDR3 protein: CASSQENRGFEKLFF

V gene: TRBV7-3
CDR3 protein: CASSLTFEDTQYF

V gene: TRBV7-8
CDR3 protein: CASSLVTGATEAFF

V gene: TRBV7-2
CDR3 protein: CASSLAGGPGSNEKLFF

V gene: TRBV7-2
CDR3 protein: CASSLAEGQSWYGYTF

V gene: TRBV16
CDR3 protein: CASSQTPDSYGYTF

V gene: TRBV7-2
CDR3 protein: CASSLSPLRRTEAFF

V gene: TRBV20-1
CDR3 protein: CSARVAGVIDTQYF

V gene: TRBV12-3/TRBV12-4
CDR3 protein: CASSYNGNQPQHF

V gene: TRBV7-6
CDR3 protein: CASSLGTLALFF

V gene: TRBV29-1
CDR3 protein: CSAGGWTGTDTQYF

V gene: TRBV12-5
CDR3 protein: CASGLGNRDLNQPQHF

V gene: TRBV4-2
CDR3 protein: CASSQDGGDFSYEQYF

V gene: TRBV4-1
CDR3 protein: CASSQTPFGPDGRETQYF

V gene: TRBV5-1
CDR3 protein: CASSLGSGYNSPLHF

V gene: TRBV3-1
CDR3 protein: CASSQDLWQVAYNEQFF

V gene: TRBV24-1
CDR3 protein: CATSDTGRNYGYTF

V gene: TRBV20-1
CDR3 protein: CSASSLQGGNQPQHF

V gene: TRBV9
CDR3 protein: CASSVGGGTAMFF

V gene: TRBV7-2
CDR3 protein: CASSLPLSGVGEQYF

V gene: TRBV7-2
CDR3 protein: CASIGGGFYNEQFF

V gene: TRBV6-2/TRBV6-3
CDR3 protein: CASSAARDSRPTEAFF

V gene: TRBV10-3
CDR3 protein: CAIINPETAGYGYTF

V gene: TRBV5-6
CDR3 protein: CASSPGFNYGYTF

V gene: TRBV11-1
CDR3 protein: CASSYGQGVEELFF

V gene: TRBV28
CDR3 protein: CASRGGHLLIGYTF

V gene: TRBV4-1
CDR3 protein: CASTTGDDYGYTF

V gene: TRBV12-3/TRBV12-4
CDR3 protein: CASSFLGVGGYTF

V gene: TRBV5-4
CDR3 protein: CASSLGPRQNTEAFF

V gene: TRBV5-1
CDR3 protein: CASSWGATGNTIYF

V gene: TRBV12-3/TRBV12-4
CDR3 protein: CASSLLWDRGNTEAFF

V gene: TRBV6-6
CDR3 protein: CASSPRERDGYTF

V gene: TRBV5-1
CDR3 protein: CASSRTGNSPLHF

V gene: TRBV4-1
CDR3 protein: CASRNSVRSTEAFF